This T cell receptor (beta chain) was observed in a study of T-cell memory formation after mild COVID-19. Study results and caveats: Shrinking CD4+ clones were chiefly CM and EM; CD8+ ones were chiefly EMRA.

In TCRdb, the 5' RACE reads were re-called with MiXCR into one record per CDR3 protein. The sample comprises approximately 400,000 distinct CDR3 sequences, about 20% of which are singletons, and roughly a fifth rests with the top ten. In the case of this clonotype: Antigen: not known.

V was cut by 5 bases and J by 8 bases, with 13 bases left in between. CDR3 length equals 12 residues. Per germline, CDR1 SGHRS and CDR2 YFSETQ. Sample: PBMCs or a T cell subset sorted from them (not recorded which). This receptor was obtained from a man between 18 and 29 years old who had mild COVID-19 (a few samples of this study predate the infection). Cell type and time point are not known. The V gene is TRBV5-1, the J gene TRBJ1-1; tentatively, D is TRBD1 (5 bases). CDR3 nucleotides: TGCGCCAGCAGAGCGAGCGGGGACGAAGCTTTCTTT. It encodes CASRASGDEAFF.